This entry lists 20 T cell receptor beta chains sequenced from one sample in a study of CD8 T cells in Susac syndrome. cDNA came from roughly 0.53 to 1 ug RNA primed by random hexamers. MiXCR was run by TCRdb on the immunoSEQ multiplex PCR reads, yielding one entry per CDR3 protein. The sample contains about 130,000 distinct CDR3 sequences, 80% to 85% of which appear only once. The sequenced material came from CD8+ T cells from PBMCs. All receptors come from a human donor with multiple sclerosis.

This chain uses TRBV10-3 with TRBJ2-4; no reliable D call. V was trimmed by 0 bases and J by 3 bases, leaving 15 bases between them. The CDR3 is made up of 17 amino acids. Germline V lookup: CDR1 ENHRY, CDR2 SYGVKD. CDR3 DNA sequence: TGTGCCATCAGTGAGTCGGCCCTCCGGTCAGACAAAAACATTCAGTACTTC. Protein product: CAISESALRSDKNIQYF.

This clonotype was counted once. This sequence joins TRBV9 and TRBJ1-2, with 8 bases identical to TRBD1. CDR1 and CDR2 from the germline V gene are SGDLS and YYNGEE. V dropped 2 bases and J dropped 2; count of bases not matched to a gene: 5. The CDR3 is made up of 15 amino acids. The CDR3 sequence: CASSVSGTGNYGYTF. DNA for the CDR3: TGTGCCAGCAGCGTTTCCGGGACAGGAAACTATGGCTACACCTTC. Full variable domain (remainder filled in from reference TRBV9 and TRBJ1-2): DSGVTQTPKHLITATGQRVTLRCSPRSGDLSVYWYQQSLDQGLQFLIQYYNGEERAKGNILERFSAQQFPDLHSELNLSSLELGDSALYFCASSVSGTGNYGYTFGSGTRLTVV.

The chain combines TRBV24-1 with TRBJ2-1, with D perhaps assigned TRBD1 or TRBD2 (6 bases each). Looked up from germline, CDR1 is KGHDR and CDR2 is SFDVKD. CDR3 length: 14 amino acids. The V end lost 6 bases, the J end lost 6 bases, and 14 bases lay between the germline ends. The CDR3 spells CATSLAGGGNEQFF. In nucleotides, the CDR3 is TGTGCCACCAGTCTTGCAGGAGGGGGCAATGAGCAGTTCTTC.

V usage is TRBV28 and J usage is TRBJ2-7; 7 nucleotides align to TRBD1. CDR1 MDHEN and CDR2 SYDVKM come from the germline V gene. CDR3 length: 14 residues. V lost 6 bases, J lost 4 bases, and 9 bases stayed unmatched. CDR3 loop: CASSSRDSAYEQYF. The CDR3 DNA is TGTGCCAGCAGCTCACGGGACAGCGCGTACGAGCAGTACTTC.

This clonotype was observed a single time. This chain links TRBV19 with TRBJ2-1, with D unclear. The CDR3 spans 16 residues. V lost 3 bases and J lost 2, with 14 bases in between. Germline V gene data show CDR1 as LNHDA and CDR2 as SQIVND (reference sequence). CDR3 sequence: CASSIGWLPAYNEQFF. For the CDR3, the DNA is TGTGCCAGTAGTATTGGGTGGCTGCCCGCCTACAATGAGCAGTTCTTC.

The J gene is TRBJ2-1, the V gene TRBV6-1; 7 nucleotides match TRBD2. This CDR3 has 14 amino acids. V gave up 5 bases and J gave up 2 bases; unmatched junction bases: 3. Germline V gene lookup returns CDR1 MNHNS and CDR2 SASEGT. CDR3 in amino acids: CASSIAGPYNEQFF. CDR3 coding DNA: TGTGCCAGCAGTATAGCGGGTCCCTACAATGAGCAGTTCTTC.

The rearrangement links TRBV7-9 to TRBJ2-2; 7 nucleotides align to TRBD2. The V segment lost 5 bases and the J segment 6 bases; nucleotides outside the gene matches: 9. CDR3 size: 15 residues. Germline V lookup: CDR1 SEHNR, CDR2 FQNEAQ (reference sequence). This CDR3 reads CASSLSTRGAGELFF. CDR3 nucleotides: TGTGCCAGCAGCCTTTCGACCCGGGGGGCCGGGGAGCTGTTTTTT.

J is TRBJ2-1 and V is TRBV12-3 or TRBV12-4; the D is unclear. The V and J ends lost 7 bases and 0 bases respectively, with 10 bases between them. The CDR3 sequence is 14 residues long. CDR3 in DNA: TGTGCCAGCACCGAGACGAGCTCCTACAATGAGCAGTTCTTC. It is translated as CASTETSSYNEQFF.

The chain is built from TRBV9 and TRBJ1-5; 11 nucleotides agree with TRBD1. The CDR3 totals 15 residues. Per the germline V gene, CDR1 is SGDLS and CDR2 is YYNGEE. Losses at the gene ends were 3 bases for V and 4 bases for J; bases not matched to a gene: 3. The CDR3, as DNA: TGTGCCAGCAGCGCGGACAGGGGGCGTAATCAGCCCCAGCATTTT. This translates into CASSADRGRNQPQHF.

A remark on this clonotype: One end of the junction does not line up with germline, which may come from a read error. The chain carries TRBV12-3 or TRBV12-4 and TRBJ2-2; 8 nucleotides agree with TRBD1. The CDR3 contains 15 residues. The CDR3 loop reads CASCLRQGATGELFF. The CDR3 DNA follows: TGTGCCAGCTGTTTACGGCAGGGGGCCACCGGGGAGCTGTTTTTT.

The rearrangement joins TRBV3-1 to TRBJ1-4; D not certain. Trimming shortened V by 5 bases and J by 2 bases, and 9 bases separated the two germline ends. The CDR3 has 14 amino acids. Germline V gene data show CDR1 as LGHDT and CDR2 as YNNKEL (reference sequence). CDR3 protein: CASSENGTNEKLFF. The CDR3 nucleotides read TGTGCCAGCAGCGAAAATGGGACTAATGAAAAACTGTTTTTT. The full variable domain, with the rest looked up from reference TRBV3-1 and TRBJ1-4, is DTAVSQTPKYLVTQMGNDKSIKCEQNLGHDTMYWYKQDSKKFLKIMFSYNNKELIINETVPNRFSPKSPDKAHLNLHINSLELGDSAVYFCASSENGTNEKLFFGSGTQLSVL.

As to this clonotype: One end of the junction fails to match germline, which may point to a read error. The gene calls are TRBV7-7 and TRBJ2-3; D ambiguous. Germline loops: CDR1 SSHAT, CDR2 FNYEAQ (reference sequence). CDR3 length equals 16 residues. The CDR3 reads CASSPRPKRSTDTQYF. The CDR3 bases are TGTGCTAGCAGCCCCCGCCCCAAGCGTAGCACAGATACGCAGTATTTT.

The sample holds a few counts of this clonotype. The genes are TRBV6-1 and TRBJ2-7, with 7 bases matching TRBD2. This CDR3 is built from 15 residues. V lost 1 base, J lost 3 bases, and 6 bases stayed unmatched. Per germline, CDR1 MNHNS and CDR2 SASEGT. Written as DNA, the CDR3 is TGTGCCAGCAGTGAAGGTCTAGCGGATGTCTACGAGCAGTACTTC. The encoded protein is CASSEGLADVYEQYF.

The chain links TRBV4-3 to TRBJ2-4; no definite D call. Trimming left V 0 bases short and J 3 bases short, with 12 bases between. CDR1 LGHNA and CDR2 YSLEER come from the germline V gene. The CDR3 is 16 residues long. The CDR3 protein is CASSQDVGWGKNIQYF. DNA of the CDR3: TGCGCCAGCAGCCAAGATGTAGGGTGGGGCAAAAACATTCAGTACTTC.

The CDR3: CASYPTGLREKLFF. The CDR3 coding sequence is TGTGCCAGCTACCCTACAGGGCTTCGTGAAAAACTGTTTTTT. V usage is TRBV28 and J usage is TRBJ1-4; tentative D call: TRBD1 (6 bases). Germline CDR1 MDHEN, CDR2 SYDVKM. The CDR3 covers 14 residues. Trimming removed 8 bases at V and 7 bases at J, with 17 bases between.

The CDR3 protein is CASSLLGQANYGYTF. The CDR3 DNA reads as TGTGCCAGCAGCTTGTTGGGACAGGCTAACTATGGCTACACCTTC. V is TRBV5-8 and J is TRBJ1-2, with 8 bases fitting TRBD1. V dropped 1 base and J dropped 0; count of bases not matched to a gene: 2. Germline V gene sequence: CDR1 SGHTS, CDR2 YDEGEE. The CDR3 runs to 15 residues.

This clonotype showed up just a few times. The chain recombines TRBV14 with TRBJ2-7, with TRBD1 identical over 8 bases. With V trimmed by 3 bases and J by 1 base, 2 bases remained unmatched. CDR1 and CDR2 from the germline V gene are SGHDN and FVKESK. The CDR3 runs to 14 residues. CDR3 in DNA: TGTGCCAGCAGCCACCGGACAGGGTCCTACGAGCAGTACTTC. It encodes CASSHRTGSYEQYF.

As to this clonotype: At one end, the junction sequence differs from germline, possibly due to a read error. The DNA of the CDR3 is TGTGCCAGTAGTACCACCGGGGCCTTCAATCGGCCCCAGCATTTT. Residues: CASSTTGAFNRPQHF. The chain couples TRBV19 to TRBJ1-5; D might be TRBD1 (5 bases). The length of the CDR3 is 15 residues. Germline V lookup: CDR1 LNHDA, CDR2 SQIVND (reference sequence).

This chain connects TRBV7-8 to TRBJ2-7; D call uncertain. Per germline, CDR1 SGHVS and CDR2 FQNEAQ. Trimming pared 0 bases from V and 1 base from J, leaving 7 bases between. The CDR3 sequence is 14 residues long. CDR3 sequence (DNA): TGTGCCAGCAGCTTAGCCTACGGGTCCTACGAGCAGTACTTC. Translation: CASSLAYGSYEQYF.

The J gene is TRBJ2-7, the V gene TRBV19; D is possibly TRBD1 or TRBD2 (6 bases each). The germline V gene encodes CDR1 LNHDA and CDR2 SQIVND (reference sequence). V lost 5 bases and J 5 bases, leaving 16 bases between the germline ends. The CDR3 is 14 amino acids. The DNA of the CDR3 is TGTGCCAGTAGTCATAAGGGGGGTACCGACGAGCAGTACTTC. Its protein product is CASSHKGGTDEQYF.